These 23 T cell receptor beta chains were all obtained from the same sample, sequenced in a study of tumor-infiltrating lymphocytes in primary liver carcinoma. With a constant-region primer, TCR beta cDNA was made from approximately 520 ng of total RNA. The TCR beta library was amplified through three nested multiplex PCR rounds in a modified ARM-PCR procedure. With TRBV1-TRBV30 forward primers and a C-beta reverse primer, the first two PCR rounds were run for about 10 cycles each. TCRdb re-called the multiplex PCR reads through MiXCR, storing one row per CDR3 protein. The table lists about 330,000 distinct CDR3 sequences, around three fifths of them singletons. RNA isolated from unsorted whole blood supplied the blood RNA, with germline DNA also extracted. The specimen was peripheral blood. Receptors were obtained from a man aged 35-49 years with primary liver carcinoma and hepatitis B virus infection.

The chain has TRBV6-6 and TRBJ2-2; no firm D call. Germline V lookup: CDR1 MNHNY, CDR2 SVGAGI (reference sequence). The V end was cut by 6 bases, the J end by 2 bases, with 16 bases between. The CDR3 has 16 residues. CDR3 sequence (DNA): TGTGCCAGCAGCCCGCCTACTTGCCTTAACACCGGGGAGCTGTTTTTT. Translating it yields CASSPPTCLNTGELFF.

Concerning this clonotype: One end of the junction is discordant with germline, which a read error may explain. The chain combines TRBV11-1 with TRBJ2-2; D possibly corresponds to TRBD2 (5 bases). This CDR3 is 13 amino acids long. Germline lookup yields CDR1 SGHAT and CDR2 FQDESV (reference sequence). CDR3 DNA sequence: TGTGTCAGCAGCTTGGTACGTTTCGGGAAGCTGTTTTTT. As protein: CVSSLVRFGKLFF.

This clonotype was counted a single time. The genes are TRBV11-2 and TRBJ1-1; possible D gene TRBD1, 5 bases. Germline values: CDR1 SGHAT, CDR2 FQNNGV. The CDR3 is 14 residues long. Between the trimmed V and J ends, which lost 8 bases and 1 base, there was a span of 14 bases. CDR3: CASWEIRGNTEAFF. The CDR3 bases are TGTGCCAGCTGGGAAATAAGGGGGAACACTGAAGCTTTCTTT.

This chain links TRBV28 with TRBJ2-7, with D tentatively TRBD2 (6 bases). The CDR3 runs to 12 residues. V dropped 6 bases and J dropped 7 bases, with 13 bases sitting between them. From germline, CDR1 is MDHEN and CDR2 SYDVKM. In DNA form, the CDR3 reads TGTGCCAGCAGATCATGGGCGGGGGAGCAGTACTTC. Translated, it gives CASRSWAGEQYF.

A word on this clonotype: A clone one base away is much larger, so this may be a read error. Here the CDR3 DNA reads TGCAGCATGGCGTGGGGGGCCAACGTCCTGACTTTC. This codes for CSMAWGANVLTF. The chain has TRBV29-1 and TRBJ2-6, with unresolved D. Germline V gives CDR1 SQVTM, CDR2 ANQGSEA. The CDR3 consists of 12 residues. Trimming left V 8 bases short and J 4 bases short, with 9 bases between.

This clonotype was seen a few times. This could be a read error, since a much larger clone is one nucleotide away. It is likely a read error, because the conserved phenylalanine at the end of the CDR3 is missing. The rearrangement joins TRBV6-5 to TRBJ2-4, with a weak D call TRBD2 (7 bases). Germline loops: CDR1 MNHEY, CDR2 SVGAGI. The length of the CDR3 is 14 residues. The V and J ends lost 2 bases and 5 bases respectively, with 10 bases between them. The CDR3 DNA reads as TGTGCCAGCAGTTACGGGGGGGCGGAAAACATTCAGTACTTG. This gives the protein CASSYGGAENIQYL.

As concerns this clonotype: The CDR3 carries no conserved terminal phenylalanine or tryptophan, so it likely arises from a read error. The chain joins TRBV11-2 to TRBJ2-3; D may correspond to TRBD1 or TRBD2 (6 bases each). V lost 5 bases, J lost 5 bases, and 26 bases lay in between. There are 18 residues in the CDR3. Germline CDR1 SGHAT, CDR2 FQNNGV. The CDR3 DNA reads as TGTGCCAGCAGCCCTACGGAGGGCGGGACACGACACAGAGATACGCAGTATTTG. This codes for CASSPTEGGTRHRDTQYL.

About this clonotype itself: The germline gene is not matched at one end of the junction; a read error may be the cause. The chain combines TRBV11-2 with TRBJ2-5; TRBD1 aligns across 7 bases. Germline CDR1 and CDR2: SGHAT and FQNNGV. There are 14 residues in the CDR3. In nucleotides, the CDR3 is TGTGCCAACAGCTGGGACAGTACCCAAGAGACCCAGTACTTC. Amino acids: CANSWDSTQETQYF.

In regard to this clonotype: Here the CDR3 omits its conserved ending phenylalanine or tryptophan, so a read error is the likely source. The chain joins TRBV11-2 to TRBJ2-3, with TRBD1 identical over 8 bases. Germline V gives CDR1 SGHAT, CDR2 FQNNGV. The V and J ends lost 9 bases and 3 bases, in that order; junction bases with no gene match: 11. The length of the CDR3 is 15 residues. CDR3 in amino acids: CASSIPTGVTDTQYS. For the CDR3, the DNA is TGTGCCAGTAGCATACCGACAGGGGTGACAGATACGCAGTATTCT.

This clonotype was counted between two and nine times. The J gene is TRBJ2-7, the V gene TRBV28, with D perhaps TRBD2 (5 bases). V was shortened by 3 bases and J by 3 bases, with 21 bases between the two germline ends. CDR1 is MDHEN, CDR2 SYDVKM, per germline. This CDR3 has 17 amino acids. The CDR3 loop is CASSFPYGEGYHYEQYF. DNA of the CDR3: TGTGCCAGCAGTTTCCCCTACGGGGAAGGGTACCACTACGAGCAGTACTTC.

This clonotype was detected a few times. This rearrangement joins TRBV12-3 or TRBV12-4 to TRBJ1-4, with TRBD1 matching 10 bases. V was clipped by 5 bases and J by 3 bases; unmatched bases: 3. This CDR3 has 15 amino acids. The CDR3 coding sequence is TGTGCCAGCAGTGCGGGGACAGGGGCTAATGAAAAACTGTTTTTT. It encodes CASSAGTGANEKLFF.

About this clonotype itself: The junction differs from germline at one of its ends, possibly a read error. The rearrangement uses TRBV5-6 and TRBJ2-1; tentative D call: TRBD2 (5 bases). Per the germline V gene, CDR1 is SGHDT and CDR2 is YYEEEE. This CDR3 has 14 residues. The CDR3 loop is CASSLRGNVHDQFF. The DNA of the CDR3 is TGTGCCAGCAGCTTGCGGGGTAATGTTCATGACCAGTTCTTC.

Notes on this clonotype: A single base separates this from a much larger clone, so it may be a read error. This chain joins TRBV10-3 and TRBJ2-5; D is perhaps TRBD1 (6 bases). CDR1 is ENHRY and CDR2 is SYGVKD in the germline V gene. This CDR3 spans 14 amino acids. The V end was cut by 7 bases, the J end by 1 base, with 13 bases between. The CDR3 loop is CAINEGHLQETQYF. Written as DNA, the CDR3 is TGTGCCATCAACGAGGGACACCTCCAAGAGACCCAGTACTTC.

The chain carries TRBV11-2 and TRBJ2-1; D uncertain. The CDR3 loop spans 14 amino acids. Germline V gene data show CDR1 as SGHAT and CDR2 as FQNNGV. V lost 1 base and J 5 bases, leaving 9 bases between the germline ends. The CDR3 loop reads CASSLVVEDNEQFF. CDR3 coding DNA: TGTGCCAGCAGCTTAGTAGTAGAGGACAATGAGCAGTTCTTC.

As regards this clonotype: This may be a read error: a much more frequent sequence differs by one nucleotide. The J gene is TRBJ2-2, the V gene TRBV6-1; TRBD1 matches at 7 bases. The V gene end was trimmed by 2 bases and the J gene end by 8 bases; junction bases not matched to a gene: 2. The CDR3 has 13 residues. Germline CDR1 and CDR2: MNHNS and SASEGT. The CDR3 DNA is TGTGCCAGCAGTGAACAGGGGGTTGGGGAGCTGTTTTTT. The encoded protein is CASSEQGVGELFF.

This clonotype came up a few times. The chain combines TRBV20-1 with TRBJ1-3; D unresolved. The CDR3 has 13 amino acids. V lost 4 bases to trimming and J lost 1 base, with 8 bases between them. Looked up from germline, CDR1 is DFQATT and CDR2 is SNEGSKA (reference sequence). This chain's CDR3 is CSAMRVSGNTIYF. As DNA, the CDR3 is TGCAGTGCTATGAGGGTTTCTGGAAACACCATATATTTT.

V usage is TRBV14 and J usage is TRBJ1-2; D gene unclear. Trimming took 0 bases from V and 2 from J, leaving 4 bases between them. This CDR3 spans 13 amino acids. Germline assignment: CDR1 SGHDN and CDR2 FVKESK. CDR3 DNA: TGTGCCAGCAGCCAAGAACCAAACTATGGCTACACCTTC. This sequence encodes CASSQEPNYGYTF.

This clonotype was seen a handful of times. The CDR3 sequence: CASSLEASQAGTQYF. CDR3 nucleotides: TGTGCCAGCAGCTTGGAGGCTAGCCAGGCGGGTACGCAGTATTTT. The chain employs TRBV5-5 and TRBJ2-3; a possible D gene is TRBD2 (5 bases). CDR3 length: 15 residues. Germline loops: CDR1 SGHKS, CDR2 YYEKEE (reference sequence). The V gene lost 0 bases and the J gene lost 8 bases, with 16 bases spanning the gap.

As concerns this clonotype: A read error may explain this, as a much larger clone is one base away. J is TRBJ2-5 and V is TRBV6-5; D is possibly TRBD2 (6 bases). Trimming removed 8 bases at V and 2 bases at J, with 21 bases between. Per germline, CDR1 MNHEY and CDR2 SVGAGI. The CDR3 sequence is 16 residues long. CDR3 in DNA: TGTGCCAGCGGTAGGGTAGCGGAGATACCTCAAGAGACCCAGTACTTC. It yields the protein CASGRVAEIPQETQYF.

CDR3 sequence reads: CASTAGASNEQYF. CDR3 nucleotide sequence: TGTGCCAGCACAGCAGGGGCTAGCAACGAGCAGTACTTC. The chain combines TRBV28 with TRBJ2-7; D is possibly TRBD1 (6 bases). With 7 bases removed from V and 5 bases from J, the gap between germline ends came to 15 bases. In germline, CDR1 is MDHEN, CDR2 SYDVKM. The CDR3 runs to 13 residues.

This clonotype was observed a few times. Being one base from a much bigger clone, this may be a read error. The chain employs TRBV29-1 and TRBJ2-6, with D possibly matching TRBD1 (6 bases). The CDR3 totals 12 residues. Per the germline V gene, CDR1 is SQVTM and CDR2 is ANQGSEA. The CDR3 region has the DNA TGCAGCGTTGCACTGGGGGCCGACGTCCTGACTTTC. Amino acids: CSVALGADVLTF. Full variable domain (missing parts from reference TRBV29-1 and TRBJ2-6): SAVISQKPSRDICQRGTSLTIQCQVDSQVTMMFWYRQQPGQSLTLIATANQGSEATYESGFVIDKFPISRPNLTFSTLTVSNMSPEDSSIYLCSVALGADVLTFGAGSRLTVL.

The chain uses TRBV20-1 and TRBJ1-5; D remains ambiguous. V was clipped by 0 bases and J by 9 bases, with 12 bases between them. Germline V lookup: CDR1 DFQATT, CDR2 SNEGSKA (reference sequence). This CDR3 has 13 amino acids. DNA for the CDR3: TGCAGTGCTAGAGAGAACAGCGCCGGGCCCCAGCATTTT. Translation gives CSARENSAGPQHF.

Turning to this clonotype: With a much larger clone just one base away, this may be a read error. The rearrangement joins TRBV6-6 to TRBJ2-7; D assignment may be TRBD1 or TRBD2 (5 bases each). The V and J ends lost 8 bases and 5 bases respectively, with 19 bases between them. The CDR3 extends over 14 amino acids. Germline V gene lookup returns CDR1 MNHNY and CDR2 SVGAGI (reference sequence). The CDR3 spells CASDTAFGANEQYF. The CDR3 DNA reads as TGTGCCAGCGATACAGCTTTCGGGGCGAACGAGCAGTACTTC.